This T cell receptor (beta chain) was sequenced during a study of blood T cell repertoires in COVID-19. Study overall: The study drew acute and convalescent COVID-19 samples from the United States, Italy and Spain.

Authors' methods: Reference gene primer amplification gave nucleated cell count estimates. Measured with immunoSEQ multiplex PCR; TCRdb has only the in-frame clones, and not every one. The V and J calls and clone size are taken from that table; D and trimming were inferred from the DNA. The sample carries just over 300,000 clones, around 90% recorded once. The junction had 6 bases not matched to a gene; V was cut back by 3 bases and J by 4 bases. Germline V gene data show CDR1 as DFQATT and CDR2 as SNEGSKA (reference sequence). There are 13 residues in the CDR3. This rearrangement joins TRBV20-1 to TRBJ2-7; 7 nucleotides align to TRBD1. Source material: peripheral blood. The clonotype originates from a man between 18 and 29 years old with active or convalescent COVID-19. CDR3 nucleotide sequence: TGCAGTGCTAGTTCGGACAGGATGTACGAGCAGTACTTC. It is translated as CSASSDRMYEQYF.